This T cell receptor beta chain is drawn from a study of shared clonotypes between healthy human individuals. The CDR3 spans 14 residues. CDR1 and CDR2 (germline): MNHNS, SASEGT. The germline V and J ends were trimmed by 3 bases and 4 bases, with 10 bases remaining between them. The assay was immunoSEQ multiplex PCR, and TCRdb's table has in-frame clones only and misses some. The sample contains millions of clones, 85% to 95% of which appear only once. With regard to this clone: The same CDR3 is also encoded by other DNA sequences in this sample.

The sample comprised naive CD4+ T cells sorted from blood. Subset here: CD45RA+ positively selected. The chain links TRBV6-1 to TRBJ1-5; D ambiguous. The receptor comes from a young man in good health. The CDR3 here is CASSEGRSNQPQHF. CDR3 nucleotides: TGTGCCAGCAGTGAGGGTCGGTCTAATCAGCCCCAGCATTTT.